The clone carrying this TCR beta chain was recorded only once. No antigen is known for it. This record comes from a study of shared clonotypes between healthy human individuals. Study-wide context: Each donor's CD8 memory used one plate, CD8 naive two, each CD4 subset three.

The donor population consisted of healthy HIV-negative adults with no recent acute infections or vaccinations. Study-level findings and limits: Estimated clonotype richness was generally higher in naive than memory subsets. Depth of sequencing was expected to influence donor clonotype sharing.

Generated by immunoSEQ multiplex PCR, the TCRdb table keeps only in-frame clones and is missing some. The data hold about 2.4 million clones, with 93% observed a single time. Germline CDR1 and CDR2: KGHSH and LQKENI. V dropped 3 bases and J dropped 3; count of bases not matched to a gene: 11. The CDR3 contains 17 residues. The chain has TRBV18 and TRBJ2-7; 10 positions agree with TRBD2. The clonotype comes from a man between 18 and 35 years old in good health. Some clones in this sample may be carry-over from other donors' samples. The sequencing input was naive CD4+ T cells from PBMCs. The sample's subset: CD45RA+ positively selected. The CDR3 loop is CASSPSTWTSGYYEQYF. For the CDR3, the DNA is TGTGCCAGCTCACCTTCAACCTGGACTAGCGGATACTACGAGCAGTACTTC.